This TCR beta chain was observed in a study of B cell selection in AIRE deficiency. For this clone: Its antigen is not known.

In germline, CDR1 is MDHEN, CDR2 SYDVKM. Trimming at V came to 3 bases and at J to 7 bases, leaving 8 bases not matched to a gene. The CDR3 extends over 14 amino acids. Conventional CD4 T cells were sorted as CD4+CD127+ cells. Profiling relied on immunoSEQ multiplex PCR, and the TCRdb table lists in-frame clones only, not all of them. The table lists approximately 25,000 clones, roughly 96% of them singletons, with roughly 0.26% in the top ten. Notes on the study in general: Of fewer than 4,000 shared Treg TCRbeta sequences, around 30% were healthy-donor-only and 9.3% patient-only. Shorter CDR3s marked shared Treg sequences, biased toward few non-templated insertions. Only TCRbeta was sequenced; about 37% of shared healthy Treg sequences appeared in Tconv.

Sequencing used CD4+CD127+ conventional T cells sorted from PBMCs. This chain joins TRBV28 and TRBJ1-2; 7 bases match TRBD1. This TCR was sampled from a human donor in good health. The CDR3 is CASSFSRQGSGYTF. For the CDR3, the DNA is TGTGCCAGCAGTTTCTCCCGACAGGGAAGTGGCTACACCTTC.